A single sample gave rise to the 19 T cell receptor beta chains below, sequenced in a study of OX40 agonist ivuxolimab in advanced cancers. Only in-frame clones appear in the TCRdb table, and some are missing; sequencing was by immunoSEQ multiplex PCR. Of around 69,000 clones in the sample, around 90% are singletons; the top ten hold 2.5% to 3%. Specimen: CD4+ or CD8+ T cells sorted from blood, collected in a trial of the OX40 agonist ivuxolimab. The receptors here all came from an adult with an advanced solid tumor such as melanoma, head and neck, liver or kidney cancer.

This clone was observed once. In nucleotides, the CDR3 is TGTGCCAGCAGCGTATCCGGGAGTGGTTACGAGCAGTACTTC. It translates to CASSVSGSGYEQYF. The chain joins TRBV9 to TRBJ2-7; D perhaps matches TRBD2 (6 bases). This CDR3 is built from 14 residues. CDR1 and CDR2 (germline): SGDLS, YYNGEE. V gave up 1 base and J gave up 4 bases, with 12 bases separating them.

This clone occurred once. Here the CDR3 reads CASSPLGPELFF. DNA for the CDR3: TGTGCCAGCTCACCTCTCGGCCCGGAGCTGTTTTTT. This sequence joins TRBV18 and TRBJ2-2; D gene unclear. Germline CDR1 reads KGHSH; CDR2 reads LQKENI. The CDR3 spans 12 residues. V lost 3 bases and J 10 bases, leaving 9 bases between the germline ends.

The CDR3 nucleotides read TGTGCCAGCAGTCCACTGGTAGGGAGGGGGGTGATAACCTACAATGAGCAGTTCTTC. Its translation is CASSPLVGRGVITYNEQFF. The chain carries TRBV7-9 and TRBJ2-1, with D maybe TRBD2 (7 bases). V was trimmed by 6 bases and J by 2 bases, leaving 26 bases between them. The CDR3 is 19 residues long. Per germline, CDR1 SEHNR and CDR2 FQNEAQ (reference sequence). Full variable domain (outside the CDR3, taken from reference TRBV7-9 and TRBJ2-1): DTGVSQNPRHKITKRGQNVTFRCDPISEHNRLYWYRQTLGQGPEFLTYFQNEAQLEKSRLLSDRFSAERPKGSFSTLEIQRTEQGDSAMYLCASSPLVGRGVITYNEQFFGPGTRLTVL.

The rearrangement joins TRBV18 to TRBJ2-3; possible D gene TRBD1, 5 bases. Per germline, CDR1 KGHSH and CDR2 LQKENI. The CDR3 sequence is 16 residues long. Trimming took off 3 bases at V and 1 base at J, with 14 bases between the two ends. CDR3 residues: CASSPVGLGGTDTQYF. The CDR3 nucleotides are TGTGCCAGCTCACCCGTCGGGTTAGGGGGCACAGATACGCAGTATTTT.

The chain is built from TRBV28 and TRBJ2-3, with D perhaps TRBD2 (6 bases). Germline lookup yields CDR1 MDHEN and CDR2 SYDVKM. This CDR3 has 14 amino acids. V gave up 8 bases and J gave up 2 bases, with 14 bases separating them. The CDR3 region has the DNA TGTGCCAGCGGCTCCGGAGGGATCACAGATACGCAGTATTTT. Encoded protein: CASGSGGITDTQYF.

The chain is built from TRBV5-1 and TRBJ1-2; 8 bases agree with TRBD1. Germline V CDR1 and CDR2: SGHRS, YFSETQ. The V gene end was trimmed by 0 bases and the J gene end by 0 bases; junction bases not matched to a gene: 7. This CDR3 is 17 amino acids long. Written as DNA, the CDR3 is TGCGCCAGCAGCTTGGGGGGGACAGGCCCTCCTAACTATGGCTACACCTTC. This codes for CASSLGGTGPPNYGYTF. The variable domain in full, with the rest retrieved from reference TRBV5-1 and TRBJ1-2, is KAGVTQTPRYLIKTRGQQVTLSCSPISGHRSVSWYQQTPGQGLQFLFEYFSETQRNKGNFPGRFSGRQFSNSRSEMNVSTLELGDSALYLCASSLGGTGPPNYGYTFGSGTRLTVV.

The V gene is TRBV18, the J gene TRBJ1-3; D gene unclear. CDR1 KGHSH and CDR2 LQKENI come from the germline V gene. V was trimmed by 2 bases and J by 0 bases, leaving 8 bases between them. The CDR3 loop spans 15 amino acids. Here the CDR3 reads CASSPGPGSGNTIYF. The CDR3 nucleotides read TGTGCCAGCTCACCAGGCCCAGGCTCTGGAAACACCATATATTTT. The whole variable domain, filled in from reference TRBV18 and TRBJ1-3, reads NAGVMQNPRHLVRRRGQEARLRCSPMKGHSHVYWYRQLPEEGLKFMVYLQKENIIDESGMPKERFSAEFPKEGPSILRIQQVVRGDSAAYFCASSPGPGSGNTIYFGEGSWLTVV.

CDR3 coding DNA: TGTGCCAGCAGCCCATACCCCGGGACTAGGTCCGAGCAGTACTTC. Protein sequence: CASSPYPGTRSEQYF. The genes are TRBV7-3 and TRBJ2-7, with 8 bases identical to TRBD2. Germline lookup yields CDR1 SGHTA and CDR2 FQGTGA. Trimming cost V 5 bases and J 6 bases; bases outside gene matches: 12. CDR3 length: 15 residues. The full variable domain, completed using reference TRBV7-3 and TRBJ2-7, is GAGVSQTPSNKVTEKGKYVELRCDPISGHTALYWYRQSLGQGPEFLIYFQGTGAADDSGLPNDRFFAVRPEGSVSTLKIQRTERGDSAVYLCASSPYPGTRSEQYFGPGTRLTVT.

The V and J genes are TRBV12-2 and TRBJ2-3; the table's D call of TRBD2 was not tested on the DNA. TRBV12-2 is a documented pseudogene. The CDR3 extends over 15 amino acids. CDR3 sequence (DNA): TGTGCAAGTCGCTTCCGGCGGGCTTGCACAGATACGCAGTATTTT. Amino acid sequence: CASRFRRACTDTQYF.

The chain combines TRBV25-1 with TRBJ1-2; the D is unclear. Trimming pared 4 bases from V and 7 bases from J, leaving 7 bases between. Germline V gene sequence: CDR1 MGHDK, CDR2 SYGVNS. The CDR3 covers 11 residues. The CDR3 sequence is CASSVGVGYTF. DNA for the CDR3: TGTGCCAGCAGTGTTGGGGTTGGCTACACCTTC.

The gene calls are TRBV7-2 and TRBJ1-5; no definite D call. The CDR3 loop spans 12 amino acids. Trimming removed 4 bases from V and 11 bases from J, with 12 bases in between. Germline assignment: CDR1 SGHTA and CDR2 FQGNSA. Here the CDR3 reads CASSSSGMAQHF. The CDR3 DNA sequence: TGTGCCAGCAGCTCATCCGGAATGGCCCAGCATTTT.

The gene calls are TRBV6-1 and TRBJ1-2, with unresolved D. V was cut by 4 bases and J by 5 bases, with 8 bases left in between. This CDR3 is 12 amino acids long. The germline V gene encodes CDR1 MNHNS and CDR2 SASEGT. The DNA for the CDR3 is TGTGCCAGCAGTGTAACGGAATATGGCTACACCTTC. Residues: CASSVTEYGYTF.

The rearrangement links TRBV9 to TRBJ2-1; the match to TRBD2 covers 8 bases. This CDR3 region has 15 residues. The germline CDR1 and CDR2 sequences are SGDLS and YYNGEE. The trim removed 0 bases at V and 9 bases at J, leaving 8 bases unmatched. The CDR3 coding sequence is TGTGCCAGCAGCGTAGGTGTCGGGGGGGCTAGTGAGCAGTTCTTC. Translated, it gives CASSVGVGGASEQFF.

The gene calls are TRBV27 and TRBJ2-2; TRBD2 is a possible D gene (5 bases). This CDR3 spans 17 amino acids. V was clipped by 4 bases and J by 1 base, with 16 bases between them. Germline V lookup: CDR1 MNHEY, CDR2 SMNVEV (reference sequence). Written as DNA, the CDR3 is TGTGCCAGCAGTTGGGAGACGGGCCTAAAGAACACCGGGGAGCTGTTTTTT. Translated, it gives CASSWETGLKNTGELFF.

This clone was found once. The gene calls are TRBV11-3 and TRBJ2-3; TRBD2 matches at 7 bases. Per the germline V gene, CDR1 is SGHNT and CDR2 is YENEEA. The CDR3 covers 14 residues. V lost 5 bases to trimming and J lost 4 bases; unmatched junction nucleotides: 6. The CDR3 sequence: CASSPGGLADTQYF. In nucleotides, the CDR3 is TGTGCCAGCAGCCCGGGGGGTCTCGCAGATACGCAGTATTTT.

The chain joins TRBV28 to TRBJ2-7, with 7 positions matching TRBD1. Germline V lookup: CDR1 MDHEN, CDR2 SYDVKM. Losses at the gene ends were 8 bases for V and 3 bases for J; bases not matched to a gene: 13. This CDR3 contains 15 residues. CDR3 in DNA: TGTGCCAGCCCCAGTACCTCCACAGGGGTCTACGAGCAGTACGTC. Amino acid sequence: CASPSTSTGVYEQYV.

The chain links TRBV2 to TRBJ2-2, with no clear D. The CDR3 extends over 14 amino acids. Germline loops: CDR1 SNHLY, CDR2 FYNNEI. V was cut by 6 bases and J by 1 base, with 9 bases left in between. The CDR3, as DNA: TGTGCCAGCAGAGGCTTTATGAACACCGGGGAGCTGTTTTTT. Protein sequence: CASRGFMNTGELFF.

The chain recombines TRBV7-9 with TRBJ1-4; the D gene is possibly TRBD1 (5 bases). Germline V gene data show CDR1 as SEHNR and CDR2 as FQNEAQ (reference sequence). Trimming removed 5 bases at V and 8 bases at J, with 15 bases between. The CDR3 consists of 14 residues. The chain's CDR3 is CASSRRDSGEKLFF. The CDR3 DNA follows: TGTGCCAGCAGCCGCAGGGATTCCGGAGAAAAACTGTTTTTT.

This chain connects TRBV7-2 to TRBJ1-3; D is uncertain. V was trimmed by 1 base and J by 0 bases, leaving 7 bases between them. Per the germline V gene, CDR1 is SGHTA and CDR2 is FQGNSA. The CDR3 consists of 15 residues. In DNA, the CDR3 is TGTGCCAGCAGCTTAGATCCAAGCTCTGGAAACACCATATATTTT. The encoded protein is CASSLDPSSGNTIYF.